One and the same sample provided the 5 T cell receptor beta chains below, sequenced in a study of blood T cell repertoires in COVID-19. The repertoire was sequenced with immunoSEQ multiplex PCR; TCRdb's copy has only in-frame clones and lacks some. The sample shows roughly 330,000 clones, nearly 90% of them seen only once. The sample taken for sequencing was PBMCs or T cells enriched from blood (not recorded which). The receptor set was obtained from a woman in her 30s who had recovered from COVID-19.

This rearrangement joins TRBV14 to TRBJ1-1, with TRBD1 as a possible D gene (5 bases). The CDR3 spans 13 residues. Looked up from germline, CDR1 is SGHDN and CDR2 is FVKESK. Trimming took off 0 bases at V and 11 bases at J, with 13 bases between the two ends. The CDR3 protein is CASSQDYAGPAFF. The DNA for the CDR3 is TGTGCCAGCAGCCAAGATTATGCAGGGCCGGCTTTCTTT.

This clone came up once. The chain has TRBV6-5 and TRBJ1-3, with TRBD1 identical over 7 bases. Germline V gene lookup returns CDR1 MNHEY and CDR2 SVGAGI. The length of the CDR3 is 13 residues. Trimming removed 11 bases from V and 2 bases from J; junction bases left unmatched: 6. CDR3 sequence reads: CAGMQGAGNTIYF. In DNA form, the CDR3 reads TGTGCCGGAATGCAGGGGGCTGGAAACACCATATATTTT.

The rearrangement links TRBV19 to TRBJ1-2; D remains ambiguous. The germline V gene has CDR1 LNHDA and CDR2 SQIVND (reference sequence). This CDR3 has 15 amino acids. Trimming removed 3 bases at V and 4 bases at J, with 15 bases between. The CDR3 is CASSIPSPGFYGYTF. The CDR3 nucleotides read TGTGCCAGTAGTATCCCCTCCCCGGGGTTCTATGGCTACACCTTC.

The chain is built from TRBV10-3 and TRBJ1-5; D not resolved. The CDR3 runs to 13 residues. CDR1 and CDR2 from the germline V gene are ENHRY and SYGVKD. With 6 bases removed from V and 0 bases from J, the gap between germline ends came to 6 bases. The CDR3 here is CAIRAYSNQPQHF. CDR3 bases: TGTGCCATCAGAGCGTATAGCAATCAGCCCCAGCATTTT.

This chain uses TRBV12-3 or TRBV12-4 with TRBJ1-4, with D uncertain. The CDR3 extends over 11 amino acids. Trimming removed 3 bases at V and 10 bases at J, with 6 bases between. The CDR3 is CASSLEGKLFF. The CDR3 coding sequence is TGTGCCAGCAGTTTGGAGGGAAAACTGTTTTTT.